This T cell receptor beta chain was obtained from a study of T-cell memory formation after mild COVID-19. Whole-study findings and limits: Unconfirmed was the SARS-CoV-2 specificity of second-wave clones that peaked on day 37. Day 15 to 85 contracting clones showed balanced CD4/CD8; day 15 to 37 expanders favored CD4+.

UMIs and sample barcodes were carried by the TCR alpha and TCR beta cDNA libraries that 5'RACE produced using constant-segment primers. TCRdb itself ran the 5' RACE reads through MiXCR, one entry per CDR3 protein. Here the sample spans under 250,000 distinct CDR3 sequences, approximately 15% being singletons. CDR1 is KGHDR, CDR2 SFDVKD, per germline. CDR3 length equals 13 residues. The V and J ends lost 4 bases and 8 bases respectively, with 11 bases between them. About this clonotype itself: The antigen remains undetermined.

The clonotype originates from an adult woman who had mild COVID-19 (a few samples of this study predate the infection). Cell type and time point are not known. The gene calls are TRBV24-1 and TRBJ2-1; D is unclear. Sequencing input: PBMCs or a T cell subset sorted from them (not recorded which). DNA for the CDR3: TGTGCCACCAGTGAGTCGTTCAAGGATGAGCAGTTCTTC. It encodes CATSESFKDEQFF.